Included here is one T cell receptor (beta chain) sequence, with context. Both 60 Vbeta primers and 13 Jbeta primers went into the PCR. Repertoires were generated with immunoSEQ multiplex PCR, while TCRdb's copy carries only in-frame clones and drops some. Here the sample spans about 130,000 clones, roughly 80% being singletons. This record comes from a study of cytomegalovirus exposure and HLA in healthy donors. Germline V gene data show CDR1 as SGHNT and CDR2 as YYREEE (reference sequence). With 4 bases clipped from V and 7 bases from J, the junction kept 9 bases outside the gene matches. The CDR3 consists of 14 residues.

The source material was PBMCs. The sequence was obtained from a woman aged 40-49 years in good health and CMV-seronegative. V and J are TRBV5-4 and TRBJ2-5; 8 nucleotides line up with TRBD1. The CDR3 sequence is CASSEGTGPRTQYF. CDR3 bases: TGTGCCAGCAGCGAAGGGACAGGCCCTCGGACCCAGTACTTC.